Below, 29 T cell receptor beta chains from the same sample are listed, as sequenced in a study of cytotoxic CD8 clonotypes in ibrutinib-treated CLL. Measured with immunoSEQ multiplex PCR; TCRdb has only the in-frame clones, and not every one. The sample includes around 20,000 clones, 68% of them seen just once. Sample: PBMCs, taken after 24 months of ibrutinib treatment. These receptors originate from a human donor with chronic lymphocytic leukemia.

This chain connects TRBV2 to TRBJ2-3, with 12 bases that match TRBD2. Per germline, CDR1 SNHLY and CDR2 FYNNEI. The CDR3 covers 15 residues. Trimming cost V 4 bases and J 4 bases; bases outside gene matches: 3. The CDR3 here is CASSVSSGGADTQYF. CDR3 nucleotide sequence: TGTGCCAGCAGTGTCTCTAGCGGGGGGGCAGATACGCAGTATTTT.

The V and J genes are TRBV7-6 and TRBJ2-7, with TRBD1 matching over 7 bases. Germline trimming cut 0 bases from V and 0 bases from J; bases unmatched to any gene: 5. Germline V gene data show CDR1 as SGHVS and CDR2 as FNYEAQ. CDR3 size: 16 residues. For the CDR3, the DNA is TGTGCCAGCAGCTTAGCCGGGACAGAGAGCTCCTACGAGCAGTACTTC. It yields the protein CASSLAGTESSYEQYF.

This chain joins TRBV19 and TRBJ1-5; D unresolved. The CDR3 runs to 16 residues. Germline values: CDR1 LNHDA, CDR2 SQIVND (reference sequence). Deletions cut 4 bases from V and 1 base from J, with 14 bases between. The CDR3 region is CASSSRGFDSNQPQHF. The CDR3 coding sequence is TGTGCCAGTAGTAGTCGGGGATTCGACAGCAATCAGCCCCAGCATTTT.

The chain has TRBV12-5 and TRBJ2-2; a possible D gene is TRBD2 (6 bases). The germline V gene has CDR1 LGHNT and CDR2 FRNRAP. This CDR3 is 14 amino acids long. Trimming removed 6 bases at V and 8 bases at J, with 16 bases between. CDR3 in DNA: TGTGCTAGTGGAATACTCTCTAGCGAGGGGGAGCTGTTTTTT. It yields the protein CASGILSSEGELFF. Full variable domain (outside the CDR3, taken from reference TRBV12-5 and TRBJ2-2): DARVTQTPRHKVTEMGQEVTMRCQPILGHNTVFWYRQTMMQGLELLAYFRNRAPLDDSGMPKDRFSAEMPDATLATLKIQPSEPRDSAVYFCASGILSSEGELFFGEGSRLTVL.

This clone was seen a handful of times. The V gene is TRBV10-3, the J gene TRBJ1-5; 9 positions agree with TRBD1. Per germline, CDR1 ENHRY and CDR2 SYGVKD. Trimming took 5 bases from V and 9 from J; bases not matched to a gene: 8. The CDR3 contains 14 residues. Written as DNA, the CDR3 is TGTGCCATCAGTAAAGAGACAGGGGGAGGGCCCCAGCATTTT. Protein product: CAISKETGGGPQHF.

V gene TRBV13 combines with J gene TRBJ1-5, with D possibly matching TRBD1 (6 bases). This CDR3 region has 14 residues. Trimming took off 6 bases at V and 0 bases at J, with 9 bases between the two ends. The germline CDR1 and CDR2 sequences are PRHDT and FYEKMQ (reference sequence). CDR3 loop: CASRRGNSNQPQHF. The CDR3, as DNA: TGTGCCAGCAGAAGGGGGAATAGCAATCAGCCCCAGCATTTT. The entire variable domain, with the rest obtained from reference TRBV13 and TRBJ1-5, is as follows: AAGVIQSPRHLIKEKRETATLKCYPIPRHDTVYWYQQGPGQDPQFLISFYEKMQSDKGSIPDRFSAQQFSDYHSELNMSSLELGDSALYFCASRRGNSNQPQHFGDGTRLSIL.

The V and J genes are TRBV19 and TRBJ1-3, with D perhaps TRBD1 (5 bases). V was cut by 0 bases and J by 0 bases, with 18 bases left in between. Germline V gene lookup returns CDR1 LNHDA and CDR2 SQIVND (reference sequence). CDR3 size: 19 residues. CDR3 amino acids: CASSIDLGQGTLSGNTIYF. DNA for the CDR3: TGTGCCAGTAGTATAGATCTGGGGCAGGGCACACTCTCTGGAAACACCATATATTTT.

V and J are TRBV7-6 and TRBJ2-1; 8 bases align to TRBD1. The CDR3 is 15 amino acids. Germline CDR1 SGHVS, CDR2 FNYEAQ. After removal of 5 bases from V and 9 bases from J, the junction contained 12 bases not matched to a gene. The CDR3 region is CASSLRGRTDGEQFF. The DNA for the CDR3 is TGTGCCAGCAGCCTCAGGGGGCGAACGGACGGTGAGCAGTTCTTC.

This clone showed up just once. The chain uses TRBV6-1 and TRBJ1-4; 10 bases map to TRBD1. Germline trimming cut 2 bases from V and 5 bases from J; bases unmatched to any gene: 8. Per the germline V gene, CDR1 is MNHNS and CDR2 is SASEGT. This CDR3 comprises 17 residues. CDR3 loop: CASSERTGGLENEKLFF. CDR3 in DNA: TGTGCCAGCAGTGAACGGACAGGGGGACTCGAGAATGAAAAACTGTTTTTT.

The CDR3 DNA follows: TGCAGTGCCGCTTTGGGACGGGAGCTGTTTTTT. This sequence encodes CSAALGRELFF. The chain has TRBV20-1 and TRBJ2-2; the D call may be TRBD1 or TRBD2 (5 bases each). The ends were cut back, 6 bases at V and 9 bases at J, with 11 bases in the middle. Germline assignment: CDR1 DFQATT and CDR2 SNEGSKA (reference sequence). The CDR3 spans 11 residues.

The V and J genes are TRBV27 and TRBJ1-2; tentatively, D is TRBD1 (6 bases). CDR3 length equals 13 residues. The V and J ends lost 2 bases and 4 bases respectively, with 8 bases between them. Germline lookup yields CDR1 MNHEY and CDR2 SMNVEV (reference sequence). The CDR3 here is CASSLRGTYGYTF. DNA of the CDR3: TGTGCCAGCAGTTTAAGGGGGACCTATGGCTACACCTTC.

This sequence joins TRBV9 and TRBJ1-1; 7 bases are shared with TRBD1. CDR1 is SGDLS, CDR2 YYNGEE, per germline. The CDR3 runs to 17 residues. With V trimmed by 4 bases and J by 5 bases, 17 bases remained unmatched. The CDR3 spells CASSLCAGGGGETEAFF. The CDR3 region has the DNA TGTGCCAGCAGCCTTTGCGCAGGGGGTGGTGGAGAGACTGAAGCTTTCTTT.

Only a few counts were recorded for this clone. This rearrangement joins TRBV27 to TRBJ2-3; D is perhaps TRBD2 (7 bases). The CDR3 is 15 residues long. Germline loops: CDR1 MNHEY, CDR2 SMNVEV (reference sequence). The V end lost 6 bases, the J end lost 5 bases, and 18 bases lay between the germline ends. The CDR3 is CASSRTWGGGDTQYF. In nucleotides, the CDR3 is TGTGCCAGCAGCCGGACTTGGGGAGGGGGAGATACGCAGTATTTT.

The chain links TRBV27 to TRBJ2-7, with 9 bases aligning to TRBD1. The V gene's germline CDR1 is MNHEY and CDR2 SMNVEV (reference sequence). The CDR3 is made up of 17 amino acids. The V gene end was trimmed by 3 bases and the J gene end by 4 bases; junction bases not matched to a gene: 13. CDR3 loop: CASSFEGQGSPFYEQYF. DNA of the CDR3: TGTGCCAGCAGTTTCGAGGGACAGGGTTCGCCGTTTTACGAGCAGTACTTC.

The gene calls are TRBV29-1 and TRBJ1-2; 8 positions match TRBD1. The CDR3 covers 15 residues. Trimming took 0 bases from V and 7 from J; bases not matched to a gene: 10. CDR1 SQVTM and CDR2 ANQGSEA come from the germline V gene. The CDR3 DNA reads as TGCAGCGTTGAAGAGTGGGAGGACAGGGCTGGTGGCTACACCTTC. Translating it yields CSVEEWEDRAGGYTF.

Here the CDR3 DNA reads TGTGCCAGCAGCTTGTACGCAGGGGGCGCTTATGGCTACACCTTC. Translating gives CASSLYAGGAYGYTF. The rearrangement joins TRBV5-6 to TRBJ1-2, with 8 bases aligning to TRBD1. The CDR3 runs 15 residues. J was trimmed by 5 bases and V by 1 base; bases with no gene match: 7. Germline CDR1 is SGHDT and CDR2 is YYEEEE.

V and J are TRBV14 and TRBJ1-2; TRBD1 might be the D (5 bases). Germline lookup yields CDR1 SGHDN and CDR2 FVKESK. Trimming stripped 4 bases from V and 8 bases from J, with 20 bases between. This CDR3 spans 15 amino acids. In nucleotides, the CDR3 is TGTGCCAGCAGCCGGATCCCCATCGGGGGGGAGGGCTACACCTTC. Translating gives CASSRIPIGGEGYTF.

V usage is TRBV6-5 and J usage is TRBJ2-7; TRBD1 agrees at 7 bases. Germline V lookup: CDR1 MNHEY, CDR2 SVGAGI. V shed 6 bases, J shed 0 bases, and the junction held 8 bases outside the gene matches. The CDR3 spans 15 residues. The DNA of the CDR3 is TGTGCCAGCAGCCCTCCCCGGACAGGCTCCTACGAGCAGTACTTC. Encoded protein: CASSPPRTGSYEQYF.

Comment on this clone: This sample also contains other DNA sequences that code for the same CDR3. V gene TRBV14 combines with J gene TRBJ1-5; D is uncertain. V dropped 4 bases and J dropped 3 bases, with 4 bases sitting between them. The germline gives CDR1 SGHDN, CDR2 FVKESK. The length of the CDR3 is 12 residues. CDR3: CASSRNNQPQHF. The CDR3 region has the DNA TGTGCCAGCAGCCGAAACAATCAGCCCCAGCATTTT. The variable domain in full, with the rest retrieved from reference TRBV14 and TRBJ1-5, is EAGVTQFPSHSVIEKGQTVTLRCDPISGHDNLYWYRRVMGKEIKFLLHFVKESKQDESGMPNNRFLAERTGGTYSTLKVQPAELEDSGVYFCASSRNNQPQHFGDGTRLSIL.

The V call is TRBV11-2, the J call TRBJ1-6, with a weak D call TRBD1 (5 bases). This CDR3 is built from 15 residues. Trimming cost V 3 bases and J 0 bases, with 6 bases left between them. CDR1 and CDR2 (germline): SGHAT, FQNNGV. CDR3 region: CASSFGGSYNSPLHF. For the CDR3, the DNA is TGTGCCAGCAGCTTCGGGGGCTCCTATAATTCACCCCTCCACTTT.

This clone was observed a few times. The CDR3 region has the DNA TGTGCCTGGAGGGCAGGGGTAGGGTATGGCTACACCTTC. Translating it yields CAWRAGVGYGYTF. V gene TRBV30 combines with J gene TRBJ1-2; a possible D gene is TRBD1 (6 bases). CDR1 is GTSNPN and CDR2 is SVGIG in the germline V gene (reference sequence). The CDR3 runs 13 residues. The V gene lost 3 bases and the J gene lost 5 bases, with 13 bases spanning the gap.

The J gene is TRBJ2-2, the V gene TRBV2, with 7 bases aligning to TRBD1. V dropped 1 base and J dropped 1; count of bases not matched to a gene: 3. The CDR3 is made up of 16 amino acids. CDR1 is SNHLY, CDR2 FYNNEI, per germline. The CDR3 coding sequence is TGTGCCAGCAGTGAAGGACAGGGCTGGAACACCGGGGAGCTGTTTTTT. It codes for CASSEGQGWNTGELFF.

V and J are TRBV11-2 and TRBJ2-5, with D possibly being TRBD1 (6 bases). V gave up 7 bases and J gave up 3 bases, with 12 bases separating them. Germline CDR1 SGHAT, CDR2 FQNNGV. CDR3 length: 13 amino acids. The CDR3 nucleotides are TGTGCCAGCAACCAGGGACAAAAAGAGACCCAGTACTTC. It yields the protein CASNQGQKETQYF.

The chain links TRBV5-6 to TRBJ2-3; D is unresolved. The CDR3 extends over 14 amino acids. CDR1 and CDR2 from the germline V gene are SGHDT and YYEEEE. The V gene lost 1 base and the J gene lost 7 bases, with 13 bases spanning the gap. The CDR3 nucleotides are TGTGCCAGCAGCTTGAGGCAGGTGGGAAATACGCAGTATTTT. This codes for CASSLRQVGNTQYF. The full variable domain, rest sourced from reference TRBV5-6 and TRBJ2-3, is DAGVTQSPTHLIKTRGQQVTLRCSPKSGHDTVSWYQQALGQGPQFIFQYYEEEERQRGNFPDRFSGHQFPNYSSELNVNALLLGDSALYLCASSLRQVGNTQYFGPGTRLTVL.

The chain employs TRBV14 and TRBJ1-2, with TRBD1 as a possible D gene (5 bases). Germline V gene data show CDR1 as SGHDN and CDR2 as FVKESK. The length of the CDR3 is 18 residues. Deletions cut 8 bases from V and 4 bases from J, with 29 bases between. For the CDR3, the DNA is TGTGCCAGCGCGAAGGCCGGAACACAGGATTTAAGGGGCTATGGCTACACCTTC. Translating gives CASAKAGTQDLRGYGYTF.

The chain uses TRBV5-4 and TRBJ2-2; 10 nucleotides align to TRBD2. This CDR3 has 16 amino acids. Germline CDR1 is SGHNT and CDR2 is YYREEE (reference sequence). The V segment lost 2 bases and the J segment 6 bases; nucleotides outside the gene matches: 7. The CDR3 reads CASSFKSGGAAGELFF. As DNA, the CDR3 is TGTGCCAGCAGCTTTAAGAGCGGGGGGGCCGCCGGGGAGCTGTTTTTT.

In its sample, this clone was seen once. The genes are TRBV25-1 and TRBJ1-1, with 9 bases fitting TRBD1. Germline-derived CDR1 and CDR2 are MGHDK and SYGVNS. Trimming took 2 bases from V and 4 from J; bases not matched to a gene: 8. The CDR3 contains 16 residues. The CDR3 sequence: CASSEAQGARVTEAFF. DNA of the CDR3: TGTGCCAGCAGTGAAGCACAGGGGGCAAGAGTCACTGAAGCTTTCTTT.

V usage is TRBV19 and J usage is TRBJ1-5, with TRBD1 matching 7 bases. Germline trimming cut 5 bases from V and 0 bases from J; bases unmatched to any gene: 7. This CDR3 is built from 16 residues. CDR1 LNHDA and CDR2 SQIVND come from the germline V gene (reference sequence). The CDR3 is CASSAGDSYSNQPQHF. In DNA form, the CDR3 reads TGTGCCAGTAGTGCCGGGGACAGTTATAGCAATCAGCCCCAGCATTTT.

The V and J genes are TRBV10-1 and TRBJ2-6, with 7 bases matching TRBD1. Germline CDR1 WNHNN, CDR2 SYGVQD (reference sequence). V trimming: 6 bases; J trimming: 2 bases; junction bases outside the gene matches: 4. The CDR3 consists of 15 residues. This CDR3 reads CASSNRGPGANVLTF. In DNA form, the CDR3 reads TGCGCCAGCAGCAACAGGGGACCTGGGGCCAACGTCCTGACTTTC.